The 18 T cell receptor beta chains below all came from one sample that was sequenced in a study of T cell responses to AZD1222 COVID-19 vaccine. Measured with immunoSEQ multiplex PCR; TCRdb has only the in-frame clones, and not every one. The sample consists of 130,000 to 150,000 clones, over 75% of them appearing once. Sample: peripheral blood, taken on day 0 of AZD1222 vaccination. The source of these receptors is an adult in good health.

V gene TRBV24-1 combines with J gene TRBJ2-3, with 14 bases fitting TRBD2. Germline assignment: CDR1 KGHDR and CDR2 SFDVKD. The CDR3 spans 19 residues. V was pared by 5 bases and J by 5 bases, with 14 bases of the junction left unmatched. The CDR3 loop reads CATSGRPETSGGAVDTQYF. CDR3 in DNA: TGTGCCACCAGTGGTCGGCCCGAGACTAGCGGGGGGGCGGTAGATACGCAGTATTTT.

This clone was detected only once. V and J are TRBV11-1 and TRBJ2-7; the D is unclear. This CDR3 region has 16 residues. From germline, CDR1 is SGHAT and CDR2 FQDESV (reference sequence). The V and J ends lost 5 bases and 0 bases respectively, with 17 bases between them. As DNA, the CDR3 is TGTGCCAGCAGCCCCCTAAGGTTCGAAAGCTCCTACGAGCAGTACTTC. Amino acid sequence: CASSPLRFESSYEQYF. The variable domain in full, completed from reference TRBV11-1 and TRBJ2-7, reads EAEVAQSPRYKITEKSQAVAFWCDPISGHATLYWYRQILGQGPELLVQFQDESVVDDSQLPKDRFSAERLKGVDSTLKIQPAELGDSAMYLCASSPLRFESSYEQYFGPGTRLTVT.

The count of this clone is one. The chain links TRBV28 to TRBJ1-1; D is ambiguous. Trimming stripped 5 bases from V and 3 bases from J, with 10 bases between. CDR1 is MDHEN and CDR2 is SYDVKM in the germline V gene. The CDR3 loop spans 13 amino acids. CDR3 DNA: TGTGCCAGCAGTGCCCCGCTGGACACTGAAGCTTTCTTT. It encodes CASSAPLDTEAFF.

V usage is TRBV24-1 and J usage is TRBJ2-1, with a tentative D call TRBD1 (6 bases). V lost 7 bases to trimming and J lost 10 bases, with 13 bases between them. CDR1 is KGHDR and CDR2 is SFDVKD in the germline V gene. This CDR3 spans 12 amino acids. CDR3 loop: CATRDRYTEQFF. The CDR3 region has the DNA TGTGCCACCAGGGACAGATACACGGAGCAGTTCTTC.

The V call is TRBV16, the J call TRBJ1-5; a possible D gene is TRBD1 (5 bases). The germline V gene encodes CDR1 KGHSY and CDR2 FQNENV. This CDR3 comprises 15 residues. Trimming removed 0 bases from V and 5 bases from J, with 11 bases in between. This CDR3 is CASSQSGTVDQPQHF. The DNA of the CDR3 is TGTGCCAGCAGCCAATCTGGGACGGTAGATCAGCCCCAGCATTTT.

The chain links TRBV19 to TRBJ1-6; D unresolved. CDR1 and CDR2 from the germline V gene are LNHDA and SQIVND (reference sequence). CDR3 length equals 15 residues. V lost 0 bases and J lost 7, with 10 bases in between. This CDR3 reads CASSIDVGSNSPLHF. The CDR3 coding sequence is TGTGCCAGTAGTATAGATGTCGGCTCGAATTCACCCCTCCACTTT.

A single count supports this clone. CDR3 sequence: CASKWDRSTDTQYF. In nucleotides, the CDR3 is TGTGCCAGCAAATGGGACAGGAGCACAGATACGCAGTATTTT. The chain recombines TRBV6-5 with TRBJ2-3; 8 nucleotides line up with TRBD1. V lost 7 bases, J lost 0 bases, and 3 bases stayed unmatched. The CDR3 has 14 amino acids. Germline V gene sequence: CDR1 MNHEY, CDR2 SVGAGI.

This chain links TRBV10-3 with TRBJ1-5; unclear D gene. V lost 3 bases and J 4 bases, leaving 10 bases between the germline ends. The CDR3 length is 14 residues. CDR1 and CDR2 (germline): ENHRY, SYGVKD. CDR3: CAISDRGYNQPQHF. The CDR3 nucleotides read TGTGCCATCAGTGATCGGGGATATAATCAGCCCCAGCATTTT.

The chain links TRBV28 to TRBJ2-1; weak D call: TRBD2 (6 bases). The CDR3 length is 15 residues. CDR1 MDHEN and CDR2 SYDVKM come from the germline V gene. The V gene lost 6 bases and the J gene lost 0 bases, with 12 bases spanning the gap. The CDR3 loop reads CASRVVGSSYNEQFF. The CDR3 DNA is TGTGCCAGCAGGGTGGTCGGGAGCTCCTACAATGAGCAGTTCTTC.

V and J are TRBV6-6 and TRBJ1-4, with a tentative D call TRBD1 (5 bases). Germline assignment: CDR1 MNHNY and CDR2 SVGAGI (reference sequence). This CDR3 spans 13 amino acids. Trimming removed 11 bases from V and 8 bases from J, with 18 bases in between. CDR3 in DNA: TGTGCCTCCCTAGCCCAGGGTGGCGAAAAACTGTTTTTT. Its translation is CASLAQGGEKLFF.

The chain joins TRBV30 to TRBJ2-1, with D perhaps matching TRBD1 or TRBD2 (6 bases each). The CDR3 spans 15 residues. V shed 2 bases and J shed 3 bases, with 14 bases lying between them. The germline gives CDR1 GTSNPN, CDR2 SVGIG (reference sequence). This CDR3 reads CAWSPRGQGYNEQFF. The CDR3 DNA sequence: TGTGCCTGGAGTCCCCGGGGGCAAGGCTACAATGAGCAGTTCTTC.

V usage is TRBV18 and J usage is TRBJ1-1; D gene ambiguous. CDR1 and CDR2 from the germline V gene are KGHSH and LQKENI. CDR3 length: 13 residues. V lost 2 bases to trimming and J lost 2 bases, with 6 bases between them. CDR3 protein: CASSPATNTEAFF. CDR3 sequence (DNA): TGTGCCAGCTCACCAGCGACTAACACTGAAGCTTTCTTT.

V gene TRBV3-1 (or the pseudogene TRBV3-2) combines with J gene TRBJ2-7; 12 bases are shared with TRBD2. The V segment lost 5 bases and the J segment 2 bases; nucleotides outside the gene matches: 4. Germline loops: CDR1 LGHDT, CDR2 YNNKEL (reference sequence). The length of the CDR3 is 15 residues. CDR3 loop: CASSERLAGAYEQYF. The CDR3 region has the DNA TGTGCCAGCAGCGAACGACTAGCGGGAGCCTACGAGCAGTACTTC.

This chain uses TRBV19 with TRBJ2-7; tentative D call: TRBD2 (6 bases). V was pared by 4 bases and J by 4 bases, with 17 bases between. Germline V gives CDR1 LNHDA, CDR2 SQIVND (reference sequence). The CDR3 consists of 15 residues. The CDR3 sequence is CASSTGGESRYEQYF. CDR3 bases: TGTGCCAGTAGTACCGGCGGGGAGTCTAGGTACGAGCAGTACTTC.

This chain connects TRBV27 to TRBJ2-7, with D unresolved. The CDR3 runs to 14 residues. Trimming removed 6 bases from V and 4 bases from J, with 16 bases in between. Per the germline V gene, CDR1 is MNHEY and CDR2 is SMNVEV (reference sequence). In DNA form, the CDR3 reads TGTGCCAGCAGCGTCGGAGCCGGAGTTTACGAGCAGTACTTC. Residues: CASSVGAGVYEQYF.

The rearrangement links TRBV3-1 (or the pseudogene TRBV3-2) to TRBJ2-2; D call uncertain. Germline V gene sequence: CDR1 LGHDT, CDR2 YNNKEL (reference sequence). The CDR3 covers 13 residues. The ends were cut back, 3 bases at V and 6 bases at J, with 8 bases in the middle. The CDR3 DNA reads TGTGCCAGCAGCCATGGGTGGGCCGGGGAGCTGTTTTTT. Amino acid sequence: CASSHGWAGELFF.

The J gene is TRBJ2-4, the V gene TRBV6-1; TRBD2 matches at 12 bases. The CDR3 loop spans 15 amino acids. V trimming: 6 bases; J trimming: 0 bases; junction bases outside the gene matches: 0. CDR1 is MNHNS, CDR2 SASEGT, per germline. Here the CDR3 reads CASRLAGGAKNIQYF. CDR3 coding DNA: TGTGCCAGCAGACTAGCGGGAGGAGCCAAAAACATTCAGTACTTC.

The CDR3 nucleotides are TGTGCCAGCAGCTTAGTGCTAGCGGGAGGGTACTTCTACAATGAGCAGTTCTTC. It codes for CASSLVLAGGYFYNEQFF. The V call is TRBV7-2, the J call TRBJ2-1; 12 bases fit TRBD2. Germline V gene lookup returns CDR1 SGHTA and CDR2 FQGNSA. V lost 1 base and J lost 3; bases outside the gene matches: 7. This CDR3 is built from 18 residues.